Presented here are 15 T cell receptor beta chains from one specimen sequenced in a study of siplizumab effects on memory and regulatory T cells. TCRdb keeps only in-frame clones here, not all; method: immunoSEQ multiplex PCR. The sample contains under 150,000 clones, approximately 94% of which appear only once. The material sequenced was non-Treg CD4+ T cells sorted from blood. These receptors were collected from a human donor in good health.

The V call is TRBV5-6, the J call TRBJ2-5, with D maybe TRBD1 (6 bases). Germline CDR1 and CDR2: SGHDT and YYEEEE. There are 15 residues in the CDR3. The V end was cut by 4 bases, the J end by 7 bases, with 20 bases between. CDR3 nucleotides: TGTGCCAGCAGCCCCAGGACAGTTCTAAGGGGGACCCAGTACTTC. Translated: CASSPRTVLRGTQYF. The variable domain in full, with the rest retrieved from reference TRBV5-6 and TRBJ2-5, is DAGVTQSPTHLIKTRGQQVTLRCSPKSGHDTVSWYQQALGQGPQFIFQYYEEEERQRGNFPDRFSGHQFPNYSSELNVNALLLGDSALYLCASSPRTVLRGTQYFGPGTRLLVL.

The chain is built from TRBV1 and TRBJ2-2; TRBD2, the D gene given by the table, was not confirmed from the DNA. TRBV1 is listed as a pseudogene. This CDR3 is built from 11 residues. CDR3 region: CTSSSPGELFF. In DNA, the CDR3 is TGCACCAGCAGCTCCCCTGGGGAGCTGTTTTTT.

The count of this clone is one. This rearrangement joins TRBV7-5 to TRBJ2-7; TRBD1 is the table's D call, not checked against the DNA. TRBV7-5 is designated a pseudogene. The CDR3 contains 15 residues. In DNA form, the CDR3 reads TGTGCCAGAAGCCGTCACAGGGGGCTCAAATACGAGCAGTACTTC. Its protein is CARSRHRGLKYEQYF.

The rearrangement links TRBV19 to TRBJ1-1; weak D call: TRBD1 (6 bases). Looked up from germline, CDR1 is LNHDA and CDR2 is SQIVND (reference sequence). The germline V and J ends were trimmed by 8 bases and 8 bases, with 24 bases remaining between them. The CDR3 is 15 residues long. The CDR3 loop is CASRATRGTSQEAFF. The CDR3 DNA reads as TGTGCCAGTCGTGCCACCAGGGGAACCAGTCAGGAAGCTTTCTTT.

V usage is TRBV27 and J usage is TRBJ2-7, with D unresolved. This CDR3 region has 13 residues. Trimming cost V 3 bases and J 0 bases, with 6 bases left between them. Germline assignment: CDR1 MNHEY and CDR2 SMNVEV (reference sequence). The CDR3 loop reads CASSFAGSYEQYF. The CDR3 DNA follows: TGTGCCAGCAGTTTCGCTGGCTCCTACGAGCAGTACTTC.

The chain couples TRBV10-3 to TRBJ1-3, with D possibly matching TRBD1 (6 bases). This CDR3 spans 15 amino acids. CDR1 is ENHRY, CDR2 SYGVKD, per germline. The ends were cut back, 2 bases at V and 2 bases at J, with 10 bases in the middle. CDR3 nucleotides: TGTGCCATCAGTGAGGGCAGGGGTACTGGAAACACCATATATTTT. It specifies CAISEGRGTGNTIYF.

The J gene is TRBJ1-3, the V gene TRBV4-1; D may be TRBD1 (6 bases). Germline V gene data show CDR1 as MGHRA and CDR2 as YSYEKL. The CDR3 loop spans 17 amino acids. Trimming stripped 1 base from V and 1 base from J, with 14 bases between. The CDR3 spells CASSQVRGSSSGNTIYF. DNA of the CDR3: TGCGCCAGCAGCCAAGTCAGGGGATCATCATCTGGAAACACCATATATTTT.

The V gene is TRBV9, the J gene TRBJ2-3; maybe TRBD2 (5 bases). Germline V gives CDR1 SGDLS, CDR2 YYNGEE. The CDR3 consists of 11 residues. V shed 3 bases and J shed 14 bases, with 13 bases lying between them. CDR3 sequence: CASSAGVVRYF. In nucleotides, the CDR3 is TGTGCCAGCAGCGCCGGGGTCGTGCGGTATTTT.

The chain combines TRBV6-5 with TRBJ1-2, with 7 positions matching TRBD1. V dropped 7 bases and J dropped 4; count of bases not matched to a gene: 9. Looked up from germline, CDR1 is MNHEY and CDR2 is SVGAGI. The CDR3 has 14 residues. The CDR3 protein is CASKEGAGGYGYTF. The CDR3 bases are TGTGCCAGCAAGGAGGGGGCAGGGGGCTATGGCTACACCTTC.

The V call is TRBV7-2, the J call TRBJ2-7; tentatively, D is TRBD1 (6 bases). The germline V gene encodes CDR1 SGHTA and CDR2 FQGNSA. Trimming took 5 bases from V and 3 from J, leaving 17 bases between them. The CDR3 has 15 residues. For the CDR3, the DNA is TGTGCCAGCAGCATCGAGGTGACAGGCCACTACGAGCAGTACTTC. It specifies CASSIEVTGHYEQYF.

The chain links TRBV5-1 to TRBJ2-7; TRBD2 agrees at 11 bases. The CDR3 spans 17 residues. Germline CDR1 and CDR2: SGHRS and YFSETQ. V dropped 2 bases and J dropped 1; count of bases not matched to a gene: 8. CDR3 sequence (DNA): TGCGCCAGCAGCTTAACTAGCGGGAGTTTATCGTCCTACGAGCAGTACTTC. Encoded protein: CASSLTSGSLSSYEQYF.

Note on this clone: Relative to the germline gene, one junction end is altered; a read error may explain this. J is TRBJ2-2 and V is TRBV5-3; unclear D gene. TRBV5-3 is filed as an ORF, its function uncertain. There are 14 residues in the CDR3. Here the CDR3 DNA reads TGTGCCAGCAGCTTGGGAAGGACCACCGGGGAGCTGTTTTTT. This translates into CASSLGRTTGELFF.

The rearrangement joins TRBV21-1 to TRBJ1-5. TRBV21-1 is flagged as a pseudogene. The CDR3 extends over 17 amino acids. The CDR3 reads CASSKDFGGNSNQPQHF. DNA of the CDR3: TGTGCCAGCAGCAAAGACTTTGGCGGAAATAGCAATCAGCCCCAGCATTTT.

V usage is TRBV11-2 and J usage is TRBJ1-1; unclear D gene. This CDR3 spans 19 amino acids. Trimming stripped 4 bases from V and 0 bases from J, with 24 bases between. Germline V gene sequence: CDR1 SGHAT, CDR2 FQNNGV. CDR3 loop: CASSSLSLGLGPVNTEAFF. DNA of the CDR3: TGTGCCAGCAGCTCCCTGTCGCTAGGACTCGGTCCCGTGAACACTGAAGCTTTCTTT.

This sequence joins TRBV6-6 and TRBJ1-4; no firm D call. Trimming removed 0 bases from V and 4 bases from J, with 6 bases in between. The CDR3 totals 14 residues. Germline V gene sequence: CDR1 MNHNY, CDR2 SVGAGI (reference sequence). The CDR3 spells CASSYSKSNEKLFF. The CDR3 bases are TGTGCCAGCAGTTACTCGAAGAGTAATGAAAAACTGTTTTTT.